The 21 T cell receptor beta chains presented below share a single source sample, sequenced in a study of graft-versus-host responses after intestinal transplantation. Their antigens remain unidentified. TCRdb keeps only in-frame clones here, not all; method: immunoSEQ multiplex PCR. Of approximately 70,000 clones in the sample, 80% to 90% were seen once. This sample comprised unstimulated CD8+ T cells sorted from spleen or lymph node cells, obtained before intestinal transplant. These receptors all come from a human donor who received an intestinal transplant.

The rearrangement joins TRBV29-1 to TRBJ1-6; unclear D gene. The CDR3 contains 13 residues. Germline V gene sequence: CDR1 SQVTM, CDR2 ANQGSEA. Between the trimmed V and J ends, which lost 0 bases and 14 bases, there was a span of 14 bases. The DNA for the CDR3 is TGCAGCGTTGAAGATCCCCAGGAACGGTCCCTCCACTTT. Translating it yields CSVEDPQERSLHF.

The V and J genes are TRBV15 and TRBJ2-1; 9 bases line up with TRBD2. This CDR3 comprises 21 residues. V dropped 0 bases and J dropped 4; count of bases not matched to a gene: 19. Per the germline V gene, CDR1 is LNHNV and CDR2 is YYDKDF (reference sequence). The CDR3 region is CATSRDLGEREVWGEYNEQFF. The CDR3 nucleotides are TGTGCCACCAGCAGAGATCTCGGCGAGCGGGAGGTTTGGGGGGAATACAATGAGCAGTTCTTC.

CDR3 sequence: CASSPRPTGSYEQYF. The CDR3 region has the DNA TGTGCCAGCAGTCCCAGACCGACAGGGTCGTACGAGCAGTACTTC. V is TRBV27 and J is TRBJ2-7; 7 positions agree with TRBD1. CDR3 length: 15 amino acids. Trimming removed 5 bases from V and 4 bases from J; junction bases left unmatched: 11. Germline CDR1 is MNHEY and CDR2 is SMNVEV (reference sequence).

The CDR3 DNA reads TGCAGCGTCGGTAGCCGGGACTGGCACAATGAGCAGTTCTTC. Amino acid sequence: CSVGSRDWHNEQFF. The rearrangement joins TRBV29-1 to TRBJ2-1, with D possibly TRBD2 on 6 matching bases. The ends were cut back, 6 bases at V and 5 bases at J, with 17 bases in the middle. There are 14 residues in the CDR3. The germline CDR1 and CDR2 sequences are SQVTM and ANQGSEA.

The sample holds a few counts of this clone. The chain joins TRBV7-3 to TRBJ2-1, with 10 bases fitting TRBD1. The trim removed 4 bases at V and 6 bases at J, leaving 0 bases unmatched. This CDR3 has 13 residues. Germline assignment: CDR1 SGHTA and CDR2 FQGTGA. The CDR3 loop is CASSWTGGNEQFF. CDR3 DNA sequence: TGTGCCAGCAGCTGGACAGGGGGCAATGAGCAGTTCTTC. The whole variable domain, filled in from reference TRBV7-3 and TRBJ2-1, reads GAGVSQTPSNKVTEKGKYVELRCDPISGHTALYWYRQSLGQGPEFLIYFQGTGAADDSGLPNDRFFAVRPEGSVSTLKIQRTERGDSAVYLCASSWTGGNEQFFGPGTRLTVL.

CDR3 region: CASSSPFAGGTDTQYF. CDR3 nucleotides: TGTGCCAGCAGTTCACCCTTCGCGGGAGGCACAGATACGCAGTATTTT. The chain carries TRBV28 and TRBJ2-3; 7 nucleotides line up with TRBD2. The CDR3 has 16 residues. Trimming took 4 bases from V and 1 from J; bases not matched to a gene: 8. Per the germline V gene, CDR1 is MDHEN and CDR2 is SYDVKM.

This rearrangement joins TRBV21-1 to TRBJ2-7; TRBD1 was called by the table and not checked on the DNA. TRBV21-1 is an annotated pseudogene. The length of the CDR3 is 19 residues. This CDR3 reads CASSAQPCGDRGLGYEQYF. CDR3 nucleotides: TGTGCCAGCAGCGCCCAGCCCTGTGGGGACAGGGGCCTCGGCTACGAGCAGTACTTC.

The DNA of the CDR3 is TGTGCCAGCAACGGTAATGGGCCGCTAGCGGGGGGACTCTACGAGCAGTACTTC. Residues: CASNGNGPLAGGLYEQYF. The chain carries TRBV28 and TRBJ2-7; the match to TRBD2 covers 11 bases. The CDR3 has 18 amino acids. Trimming cost V 7 bases and J 3 bases; bases outside gene matches: 17. Germline V gene sequence: CDR1 MDHEN, CDR2 SYDVKM.

This chain joins TRBV13 and TRBJ1-2; 7 nucleotides line up with TRBD1. Trimming took 8 bases from V and 6 from J; bases not matched to a gene: 9. The V gene's germline CDR1 is PRHDT and CDR2 FYEKMQ (reference sequence). The CDR3 length is 13 residues. CDR3 in DNA: TGTGCCAGCGGTAACGGACAGGTCCATGGCTACACCTTC. Translation: CASGNGQVHGYTF.

This rearrangement joins TRBV2 to TRBJ2-5; 12 nucleotides match TRBD2. This CDR3 is built from 17 residues. Germline assignment: CDR1 SNHLY and CDR2 FYNNEI. V dropped 2 bases and J dropped 5; count of bases not matched to a gene: 9. The CDR3 spells CASSERLAGGPYETQYF. The CDR3 DNA reads TGTGCCAGCAGTGAAAGGCTAGCGGGGGGGCCTTATGAGACCCAGTACTTC.

The CDR3 nucleotides read TGTGCCAGCAGCTTAGCTTCAGAGGCTACTCAAAAAAACATTCAGTACTTC. Amino acid sequence: CASSLASEATQKNIQYF. This chain links TRBV7-8 with TRBJ2-4; D unclear. The germline V and J ends were trimmed by 0 bases and 4 bases, with 16 bases remaining between them. There are 17 residues in the CDR3. In germline, CDR1 is SGHVS, CDR2 FQNEAQ.

The J gene is TRBJ2-7, the V gene TRBV4-2, with TRBD2 matching 12 bases. The V gene's germline CDR1 is LGHNA and CDR2 YNFKEQ. The CDR3 consists of 20 residues. Germline trimming cut 3 bases from V and 3 bases from J; bases unmatched to any gene: 18. The CDR3 is CASSQFRASGGAESLYEQYF. CDR3 DNA sequence: TGTGCCAGCAGCCAGTTTAGAGCTAGCGGGGGGGCGGAAAGTCTCTACGAGCAGTACTTC.

This sequence joins TRBV6-5 and TRBJ2-1, with TRBD2 matching 8 bases. Germline assignment: CDR1 MNHEY and CDR2 SVGAGI. V was clipped by 2 bases and J by 8 bases; unmatched bases: 5. The CDR3 runs to 14 residues. The chain's CDR3 is CASSYGAGGDEQFF. CDR3 sequence (DNA): TGTGCCAGCAGTTACGGCGCGGGAGGCGATGAGCAGTTCTTC.

The chain couples TRBV2 to TRBJ2-3, with a tentative D call TRBD2 (6 bases). The germline CDR1 and CDR2 sequences are SNHLY and FYNNEI. Trimming cost V 7 bases and J 0 bases, with 11 bases left between them. CDR3 length: 14 amino acids. The DNA for the CDR3 is TGTGCCAGCAACGCGGGACGCAGCACAGATACGCAGTATTTT. It yields the protein CASNAGRSTDTQYF.

This clone has just a few counts. The rearrangement uses TRBV9 and TRBJ1-3, with D unresolved. The CDR3 contains 14 residues. With 7 bases removed from V and 0 bases from J, the gap between germline ends came to 11 bases. Germline loops: CDR1 SGDLS, CDR2 YYNGEE. CDR3: CASGSGPSGNTIYF. CDR3 DNA: TGTGCCAGCGGGAGCGGGCCCTCTGGAAACACCATATATTTT.

This clone occurred once. The V gene is TRBV7-9, the J gene TRBJ1-2; 9 nucleotides match TRBD1. The CDR3 is 14 amino acids. V trimming: 4 bases; J trimming: 3 bases; junction bases outside the gene matches: 3. Germline values: CDR1 SEHNR, CDR2 FQNEAQ (reference sequence). CDR3 nucleotide sequence: TGTGCCAGCAGCTCCACAGGGGGCTACTATGGCTACACCTTC. This translates into CASSSTGGYYGYTF.

V and J are TRBV27 and TRBJ2-7; D may be TRBD1 (6 bases). The V end was cut by 5 bases, the J end by 3 bases, with 11 bases between. CDR3 length equals 13 residues. In germline, CDR1 is MNHEY, CDR2 SMNVEV (reference sequence). The CDR3 is CASSPRTDYEQYF. Here the CDR3 DNA reads TGTGCCAGCAGTCCCCGGACAGACTACGAGCAGTACTTC.

V gene TRBV28 combines with J gene TRBJ2-5; 7 bases fit TRBD1. Germline trimming cut 4 bases from V and 5 bases from J; bases unmatched to any gene: 19. Germline V gene lookup returns CDR1 MDHEN and CDR2 SYDVKM. This CDR3 spans 18 amino acids. DNA for the CDR3: TGTGCCAGCAGTTCCCCCATAAACAGGGGTGTGGGCTCGGAGACCCAGTACTTC. This sequence encodes CASSSPINRGVGSETQYF.

The chain couples TRBV2 to TRBJ2-7; 7 positions agree with TRBD1. Germline V CDR1 and CDR2: SNHLY, FYNNEI. The V and J ends lost 3 bases and 4 bases, in that order; junction bases with no gene match: 6. The CDR3 sequence is 14 residues long. The CDR3 DNA sequence: TGTGCCAGCAGTGATGAGGGGGCGGTTTACGAGCAGTACTTC. This translates into CASSDEGAVYEQYF. The full variable domain, its missing parts supplied by reference TRBV2 and TRBJ2-7, is EPEVTQTPSHQVTQMGQEVILRCVPISNHLYFYWYRQILGQKVEFLVSFYNNEISEKSEIFDDQFSVERPDGSNFTLKIRSTKLEDSAMYFCASSDEGAVYEQYFGPGTRLTVT.

The chain combines TRBV9 with TRBJ2-2, with D possibly TRBD1 on 6 matching bases. The germline V gene encodes CDR1 SGDLS and CDR2 YYNGEE. V shed 0 bases and J shed 3 bases, with 12 bases lying between them. This CDR3 comprises 16 residues. In DNA, the CDR3 is TGTGCCAGCAGCGTAGTCGACAGGTTATACACCGGGGAGCTGTTTTTT. This translates into CASSVVDRLYTGELFF.

The V gene is TRBV11-2, the J gene TRBJ1-6, with TRBD1 matching over 7 bases. Germline CDR1 and CDR2: SGHAT and FQNNGV. The CDR3 is made up of 14 amino acids. Trimming removed 1 base from V and 9 bases from J; junction bases left unmatched: 3. The CDR3 sequence: CASSLASGGSPLHF. CDR3 sequence (DNA): TGTGCCAGCAGCTTAGCGTCAGGGGGTTCACCCCTCCACTTT.